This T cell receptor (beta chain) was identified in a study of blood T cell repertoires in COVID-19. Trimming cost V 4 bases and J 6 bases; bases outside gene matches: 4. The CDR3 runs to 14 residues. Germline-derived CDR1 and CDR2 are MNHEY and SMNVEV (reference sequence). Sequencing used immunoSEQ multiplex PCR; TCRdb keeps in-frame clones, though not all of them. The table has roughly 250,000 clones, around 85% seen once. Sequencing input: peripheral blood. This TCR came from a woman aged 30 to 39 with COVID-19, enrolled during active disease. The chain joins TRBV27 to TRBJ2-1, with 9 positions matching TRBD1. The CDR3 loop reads CASSSGTGRNEQFF. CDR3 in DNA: TGTGCCAGCAGTTCTGGGACAGGGCGCAATGAGCAGTTCTTC.